These 30 T cell receptor beta chains were sequenced from one sample in a study of blood T cell repertoires in COVID-19. The protocol was immunoSEQ multiplex PCR, while the TCRdb copy is restricted to in-frame clones and leaves out a portion. There are fewer than 400,000 clones in the sample; 85% to 90% occur only once, and 10% lies in the top ten. The sample consisted of PBMCs or T cells enriched from blood (not recorded which). Every receptor here comes from a woman aged 50 to 65 who had recovered from COVID-19.

The chain couples TRBV7-9 to TRBJ2-7; 8 bases are a match to TRBD1. The J segment lost 5 bases and the V segment lost 3 bases, leaving 6 bases of the junction unmatched. This CDR3 spans 14 amino acids. The germline V gene has CDR1 SEHNR and CDR2 FQNEAQ (reference sequence). CDR3 DNA sequence: TGTGCCAGCAGCTTCGGACAGGGTTCGGACGAGCAGTACTTC. It encodes CASSFGQGSDEQYF.

J is TRBJ2-2 and V is TRBV19; D ambiguous. This CDR3 comprises 15 residues. The V end was cut by 3 bases, the J end by 7 bases, with 15 bases between. Per the germline V gene, CDR1 is LNHDA and CDR2 is SQIVND (reference sequence). The CDR3 loop reads CASSMAPVPVGELFF. The CDR3 DNA is TGTGCCAGTAGTATGGCCCCCGTCCCCGTCGGGGAGCTGTTTTTT.

The V and J genes are TRBV5-1 and TRBJ1-6; tentative D call: TRBD1 (5 bases). The CDR3 is 17 residues long. Germline CDR1 and CDR2: SGHRS and YFSETQ. The V end lost 0 bases, the J end lost 4 bases, and 14 bases lay between the germline ends. Here the CDR3 reads CASSLGTGDPYNSPLHF. The CDR3 nucleotides are TGCGCCAGCAGCTTGGGTACGGGGGACCCATATAATTCACCCCTCCACTTT.

V usage is TRBV10-3 and J usage is TRBJ2-2; D is possibly TRBD1 (5 bases). V was trimmed by 7 bases and J by 1 base, leaving 10 bases between them. The CDR3 runs to 14 residues. CDR1 is ENHRY and CDR2 is SYGVKD in the germline V gene. The CDR3 DNA reads as TGTGCCATCACCCAGACAGAGAACACCGGGGAGCTGTTTTTT. It is translated as CAITQTENTGELFF.

V is TRBV19 and J is TRBJ1-5; 9 positions match TRBD1. Germline V gene lookup returns CDR1 LNHDA and CDR2 SQIVND (reference sequence). The length of the CDR3 is 15 residues. The ends lost 7 bases at V and 5 bases at J; junction bases unmatched: 9. The CDR3 DNA reads as TGTGCCAGTACCCCCCCGGGACAGGGCTATCAGCCCCAGCATTTT. It codes for CASTPPGQGYQPQHF.

J is TRBJ2-1 and V is TRBV12-3 or TRBV12-4; D gene unclear. The CDR3 consists of 12 residues. V was pared by 3 bases and J by 8 bases, with 8 bases between. In DNA form, the CDR3 reads TGTGCCAGCAGTTTGTCCCAGTATGAGCAGTTCTTC. It yields the protein CASSLSQYEQFF.

CDR3 loop: CASSLALPENSPLHF. DNA of the CDR3: TGTGCCAGCAGCTTAGCGCTACCGGAGAATTCACCCCTCCACTTT. This rearrangement joins TRBV7-8 to TRBJ1-6, with D unresolved. The germline gives CDR1 SGHVS, CDR2 FQNEAQ. This CDR3 has 15 amino acids. Trimming shortened V by 0 bases and J by 7 bases, and 10 bases separated the two germline ends.

The V call is TRBV30, the J call TRBJ1-4; D is perhaps TRBD1 (6 bases). V was shortened by 5 bases and J by 8 bases, with 27 bases between the two germline ends. CDR1 is GTSNPN, CDR2 SVGIG, per germline (reference sequence). This CDR3 is 17 amino acids long. CDR3 nucleotide sequence: TGTGCCTGGGGTCGCGGGGGGGCGGGTCCGACAGAAGAAAAACTGTTTTTT. It specifies CAWGRGGAGPTEEKLFF.

In DNA form, the CDR3 reads TGTGCCACCAGCAGAGATGGCCTCAGGGACTATGGCTACACCTTC. Residues: CATSRDGLRDYGYTF. V usage is TRBV15 and J usage is TRBJ1-2, with D perhaps TRBD1 (5 bases). Germline V CDR1 and CDR2: LNHNV, YYDKDF (reference sequence). The V end was cut by 0 bases, the J end by 3 bases, with 11 bases between. This CDR3 has 15 residues.

Details on this clone: An end of the junction differs from the germline gene, which may be a read error. The J gene is TRBJ1-3, the V gene TRBV7-7; D gene uncertain. In germline, CDR1 is SSHAT, CDR2 FNYEAQ (reference sequence). The CDR3 spans 14 residues. The CDR3 DNA reads as TGTGCTAGCAGCTCCGCAGGTAGTGGAAACACCATATATTTT. It translates to CASSSAGSGNTIYF.

V is TRBV28 and J is TRBJ2-7; 8 bases map to TRBD1. Germline lookup yields CDR1 MDHEN and CDR2 SYDVKM. V lost 4 bases to trimming and J lost 2 bases; unmatched junction nucleotides: 1. This CDR3 contains 13 residues. CDR3 DNA sequence: TGTGCCAGCAGTTGGACAGGGACCTACGAGCAGTACTTC. Its translation is CASSWTGTYEQYF.

The chain recombines TRBV2 with TRBJ2-2; the match to TRBD1 covers 7 bases. CDR3 length: 15 amino acids. The trim removed 5 bases at V and 2 bases at J, leaving 5 bases unmatched. Germline V gives CDR1 SNHLY, CDR2 FYNNEI. The CDR3 sequence: CASSSGTANTGELFF. CDR3 bases: TGTGCCAGCAGTTCCGGGACAGCAAACACCGGGGAGCTGTTTTTT.

This chain uses TRBV5-1 with TRBJ2-5, with 9 bases aligning to TRBD1. CDR1 is SGHRS and CDR2 is YFSETQ in the germline V gene. The CDR3 totals 14 residues. The trim removed 7 bases at V and 4 bases at J, leaving 8 bases unmatched. CDR3 nucleotides: TGCGCCAGCTTCCGGACAGGGGAGCGAGAGACCCAGTACTTC. Translating gives CASFRTGERETQYF. Full variable domain (remainder filled in from reference TRBV5-1 and TRBJ2-5): KAGVTQTPRYLIKTRGQQVTLSCSPISGHRSVSWYQQTPGQGLQFLFEYFSETQRNKGNFPGRFSGRQFSNSRSEMNVSTLELGDSALYLCASFRTGERETQYFGPGTRLLVL.

This clone was observed a few times. This CDR3 is CASSARLREQFF. Written as DNA, the CDR3 is TGTGCCAGCAGCGCCCGACTCCGTGAGCAGTTCTTC. V is TRBV9 and J is TRBJ2-1; unclear D gene. With 3 bases removed from V and 9 bases from J, the gap between germline ends came to 10 bases. CDR1 SGDLS and CDR2 YYNGEE come from the germline V gene. This CDR3 region has 12 residues.

This clone has only a few counts. The rearrangement uses TRBV18 and TRBJ1-1; the D is unclear. There are 15 residues in the CDR3. Trimming removed 2 bases at V and 4 bases at J, with 14 bases between. Germline CDR1 KGHSH, CDR2 LQKENI. CDR3 nucleotide sequence: TGTGCCAGCTCACCAGGCGAGGGTGGAGGCACTGAAGCTTTCTTT. The encoded protein is CASSPGEGGGTEAFF.

The V call is TRBV29-1, the J call TRBJ2-1; 8 bases agree with TRBD1. The CDR3 extends over 18 amino acids. Germline V CDR1 and CDR2: SQVTM, ANQGSEA. Trimming cost V 3 bases and J 2 bases; bases outside gene matches: 15. Written as DNA, the CDR3 is TGCAGCGTTGAGCGGCAGGGGGCGAGTATAGGCCCCTACAATGAGCAGTTCTTC. Protein product: CSVERQGASIGPYNEQFF.

The genes are TRBV7-3 and TRBJ1-1; perhaps TRBD1 as D (5 bases). The CDR3 consists of 14 residues. Between the trimmed V and J ends, which lost 5 bases and 1 base, there was a span of 11 bases. The germline V gene has CDR1 SGHTA and CDR2 FQGTGA. This CDR3 is CASSRWGRNTEAFF. The CDR3 DNA sequence: TGTGCCAGCAGCCGCTGGGGCAGGAACACTGAAGCTTTCTTT.

This chain uses TRBV12-3 or TRBV12-4 with TRBJ1-6, with D perhaps TRBD1 (5 bases). This CDR3 has 13 amino acids. V lost 3 bases and J lost 11, with 11 bases in between. CDR3 nucleotide sequence: TGTGCCAGCAGTTTGGGAGGGGATGCACCCCTCCACTTT. It specifies CASSLGGDAPLHF.

The chain employs TRBV19 and TRBJ1-2, with TRBD1 matching 8 bases. V shed 5 bases, J shed 6 bases, and the junction held 8 bases outside the gene matches. The germline gives CDR1 LNHDA, CDR2 SQIVND (reference sequence). CDR3 size: 14 residues. CDR3 in amino acids: CASSLTGGKDGYTF. For the CDR3, the DNA is TGTGCCAGTAGTCTCACAGGGGGGAAGGATGGCTACACCTTC.

The chain has TRBV4-3 and TRBJ1-1; tentative D call: TRBD1 (5 bases). V dropped 6 bases and J dropped 0 bases, with 14 bases sitting between them. CDR1 LGHNA and CDR2 YSLEER come from the germline V gene. The CDR3 is 15 residues long. The CDR3 region has the DNA TGCGCCAGCAGGCGGGGGGACGAGCTGAACACTGAAGCTTTCTTT. This translates into CASRRGDELNTEAFF.

This rearrangement joins TRBV5-1 to TRBJ2-7, with D tentatively TRBD2 (5 bases). V lost 4 bases to trimming and J lost 3 bases, with 8 bases between them. This CDR3 region has 12 residues. The germline V gene has CDR1 SGHRS and CDR2 YFSETQ. The CDR3 nucleotides are TGCGCCAGCAGCACCGGGAACTACGAGCAGTACTTC. Translated: CASSTGNYEQYF.

This clone has only one observation. The rearrangement links TRBV3-1 (or the pseudogene TRBV3-2) to TRBJ1-1; a possible D gene is TRBD1 (6 bases). Germline assignment: CDR1 LGHDT and CDR2 YNNKEL (reference sequence). The CDR3 loop spans 13 amino acids. V was clipped by 6 bases and J by 4 bases, with 12 bases between them. The DNA for the CDR3 is TGTGCCAGCAGAACCGGGACACTCACTGAAGCTTTCTTT. Its protein is CASRTGTLTEAFF.

This clone was detected only once. The chain couples TRBV6-5 to TRBJ1-6, with D hard to call. The ends were cut back, 0 bases at V and 0 bases at J, with 6 bases in the middle. Germline V gene lookup returns CDR1 MNHEY and CDR2 SVGAGI. This CDR3 contains 16 residues. CDR3 residues: CASSYSSSSYNSPLHF. CDR3 in DNA: TGTGCCAGCAGTTACTCGTCTAGCTCCTATAATTCACCCCTCCACTTT.

The rearrangement uses TRBV29-1 and TRBJ1-2; the D is unclear. Germline V gene data show CDR1 as SQVTM and CDR2 as ANQGSEA. Between the trimmed V and J ends, which lost 3 bases and 0 bases, there was a span of 8 bases. The CDR3 runs 13 residues. The CDR3: CSVDEKPNYGYTF. The CDR3 bases are TGCAGCGTTGACGAGAAACCTAACTATGGCTACACCTTC. The whole variable domain, remainder taken from reference TRBV29-1 and TRBJ1-2, is SAVISQKPSRDICQRGTSLTIQCQVDSQVTMMFWYRQQPGQSLTLIATANQGSEATYESGFVIDKFPISRPNLTFSTLTVSNMSPEDSSIYLCSVDEKPNYGYTFGSGTRLTVV.

The V call is TRBV20-1, the J call TRBJ1-1; weak D call: TRBD1 (6 bases). The V and J ends lost 5 bases and 11 bases respectively, with 12 bases between them. Germline V CDR1 and CDR2: DFQATT, SNEGSKA (reference sequence). CDR3 size: 10 residues. The chain's CDR3 is CSARKDRAFF. DNA of the CDR3: TGCAGTGCTCGTAAAGACAGGGCTTTCTTT.

The J gene is TRBJ2-2, the V gene TRBV6-5; D not resolved. Trimming took off 8 bases at V and 3 bases at J, with 13 bases between the two ends. This CDR3 has 14 amino acids. Germline lookup yields CDR1 MNHEY and CDR2 SVGAGI. The CDR3 loop is CASSRVPDTGELFF. In nucleotides, the CDR3 is TGTGCCAGCTCTCGGGTGCCAGACACCGGGGAGCTGTTTTTT.

The genes are TRBV2 and TRBJ2-3; D perhaps matches TRBD1 (5 bases). Germline V lookup: CDR1 SNHLY, CDR2 FYNNEI. CDR3 length equals 15 residues. V was clipped by 7 bases and J by 2 bases, with 16 bases between them. CDR3: CASNPGQATTDTQYF. The CDR3 bases are TGTGCCAGCAACCCCGGACAAGCGACCACAGATACGCAGTATTTT.

V usage is TRBV5-1 and J usage is TRBJ2-1; tentatively, D is TRBD2 (6 bases). Looked up from germline, CDR1 is SGHRS and CDR2 is YFSETQ. Trimming took off 4 bases at V and 0 bases at J, with 11 bases between the two ends. This CDR3 region has 15 residues. CDR3 in amino acids: CASSAAGSSYNEQFF. The CDR3 region has the DNA TGCGCCAGCAGCGCTGCGGGGAGCTCCTACAATGAGCAGTTCTTC.

The chain carries TRBV3-1 (or the pseudogene TRBV3-2) and TRBJ2-2, with 8 bases identical to TRBD2. The CDR3 totals 17 residues. Unmatched junction bases numbered 10, after V lost 2 bases and J lost 5 bases. Germline CDR1 reads LGHDT; CDR2 reads YNNKEL (reference sequence). The CDR3 bases are TGTGCCAGCAGCCAAATAAAACTAGCGGTTCCAACCGGGGAGCTGTTTTTT. Its translation: CASSQIKLAVPTGELFF.

The rearrangement links TRBV7-9 to TRBJ1-2, with D maybe TRBD1 (5 bases). CDR1 is SEHNR, CDR2 FQNEAQ, per germline (reference sequence). V was trimmed by 0 bases and J by 8 bases, leaving 13 bases between them. The CDR3 spans 14 residues. CDR3 region: CASSLAGGVEGYTF. The CDR3 DNA follows: TGTGCCAGCAGCTTAGCGGGGGGTGTGGAGGGCTACACCTTC. Full variable domain (rest looked up from reference TRBV7-9 and TRBJ1-2): DTGVSQNPRHKITKRGQNVTFRCDPISEHNRLYWYRQTLGQGPEFLTYFQNEAQLEKSRLLSDRFSAERPKGSFSTLEIQRTEQGDSAMYLCASSLAGGVEGYTFGSGTRLTVV.